This TCR beta chain originates from a study of T cells after yellow fever vaccination. In this sample, this clonotype turned up a few times. Using its own MiXCR run on the 5' RACE reads, TCRdb lists one record per CDR3 protein. The data show 360,000 or so distinct CDR3 sequences, with 9.5% to 13% seen just once and roughly 18% held by the top ten. There are 14 residues in the CDR3. CDR1 and CDR2 (germline): ENHRY, SYGVKD. After removal of 7 bases from V and 2 bases from J, the junction contained 6 bases not matched to a gene. The input for sequencing was PBMCs, taken on the day of the first yellow fever vaccination. V usage is TRBV10-3 and J usage is TRBJ2-3, with TRBD2 identical over 7 bases. The TCR originated in a man aged 18 to 30 who received the YFV17D yellow fever vaccine. The CDR3 coding sequence is TGTGCCATCACCCCCGGGGGGACCACAGATACGCAGTATTTT. Translating it yields CAITPGGTTDTQYF.